These 20 T cell receptor beta chains originate from one sample sequenced in a study of beta chain features in type 1 diabetes. Study conclusions and caveats: All four CD4+ subsets from Type 1 diabetes patients carried moderately but significantly shorter TCRB CDR3s.

No antigen has been assigned to these receptors. Investigators reverse transcribed all isolated RNA, so they sequenced expressed TCRB transcripts. Clones were sequenced by immunoSEQ multiplex PCR, and TCRdb holds only the in-frame ones, with some missing. The sample shows more than 150,000 clones, around 9% of them seen only once. The sequencing input was central memory CD4+ T cells from blood. These TCRs come from a woman aged 25-40 years with type 1 diabetes.

V is TRBV7-3 and J is TRBJ1-2; 9 bases map to TRBD1. The V gene end was trimmed by 5 bases and the J gene end by 4 bases; junction bases not matched to a gene: 8. The CDR3 is 15 residues long. Germline CDR1 and CDR2: SGHTA and FQGTGA. The CDR3 nucleotides read TGTGCCAGCAGCGGCACAGGGGGCGCTGGCTATGGCTACACCTTC. Translating gives CASSGTGGAGYGYTF.

There are a few counts of this clone. CDR3 region: CASSPQGTGVIRNTEAFF. The CDR3 DNA is TGCGCCAGCAGCCCCCAGGGGACAGGGGTTATCAGGAACACTGAAGCTTTCTTT. The rearrangement links TRBV4-1 to TRBJ1-1, with 10 positions matching TRBD1. This CDR3 has 18 residues. Per germline, CDR1 MGHRA and CDR2 YSYEKL. V was clipped by 4 bases and J by 1 base; unmatched bases: 12.

Only a few counts were recorded for this clone. The chain links TRBV27 to TRBJ1-1, with D unresolved. Germline loops: CDR1 MNHEY, CDR2 SMNVEV (reference sequence). V gave up 6 bases and J gave up 3 bases, with 14 bases separating them. CDR3 size: 14 residues. CDR3 sequence (DNA): TGTGCCAGCAGCCCCGACGACCGGGACACTGAAGCTTTCTTT. This encodes CASSPDDRDTEAFF.

This clone has only a few counts. This chain joins TRBV11-2 and TRBJ2-3; no clear D gene. Trimming removed 5 bases from V and 4 bases from J, with 13 bases in between. The CDR3 has 14 residues. In germline, CDR1 is SGHAT, CDR2 FQNNGV. CDR3 sequence: CASSHRSDADTQYF. CDR3 DNA: TGTGCCAGCAGCCACCGGAGTGACGCAGATACGCAGTATTTT. Full variable domain (remainder filled in from reference TRBV11-2 and TRBJ2-3): EAGVAQSPRYKIIEKRQSVAFWCNPISGHATLYWYQQILGQGPKLLIQFQNNGVVDDSQLPKDRFSAERLKGVDSTLKIQPAKLEDSAVYLCASSHRSDADTQYFGPGTRLTVL.

The chain links TRBV7-9 to TRBJ1-2, with 10 bases matching TRBD1. The V gene's germline CDR1 is SEHNR and CDR2 FQNEAQ (reference sequence). This CDR3 is 16 amino acids long. V was pared by 5 bases and J by 0 bases, with 6 bases of the junction left unmatched. The chain's CDR3 is CASSTAGTGANYGYTF. The CDR3 DNA reads TGTGCCAGCAGCACGGCAGGGACAGGGGCTAACTATGGCTACACCTTC.

The chain links TRBV11-2 to TRBJ2-3, with TRBD2 matching over 14 bases. Trimming took 5 bases from V and 2 from J; bases not matched to a gene: 6. This CDR3 is built from 17 residues. Germline V gene sequence: CDR1 SGHAT, CDR2 FQNNGV. The CDR3 DNA is TGTGCCAGCAGCGTGGGACTAGCGGGAGACTACACAGATACGCAGTATTTT. It is translated as CASSVGLAGDYTDTQYF.

The V gene is TRBV6-5, the J gene TRBJ2-1; 9 bases match TRBD2. CDR3 size: 13 residues. The germline CDR1 and CDR2 sequences are MNHEY and SVGAGI. Trimming cost V 8 bases and J 10 bases; bases outside gene matches: 9. Written as DNA, the CDR3 is TGTGCCAGCGGGGCTAGCGGGACCTCGGAGCAGTTCTTC. Amino acid sequence: CASGASGTSEQFF.

The chain has TRBV28 and TRBJ1-1; possibly TRBD1 for D (5 bases). The CDR3 spans 14 residues. Trimming removed 3 bases from V and 0 bases from J, with 8 bases in between. CDR1 and CDR2 (germline): MDHEN, SYDVKM. CDR3 DNA: TGTGCCAGCAGTTTCGGGGGAATGAACACTGAAGCTTTCTTT. It specifies CASSFGGMNTEAFF.

V usage is TRBV30 and J usage is TRBJ2-7; TRBD1 is a possible D gene (5 bases). This CDR3 region has 13 residues. Between the trimmed V and J ends, which lost 5 bases and 2 bases, there was a span of 13 bases. The germline V gene encodes CDR1 GTSNPN and CDR2 SVGIG (reference sequence). This CDR3 reads CAWDRDSPYEQYF. The CDR3 DNA reads as TGTGCCTGGGATAGAGACAGTCCCTACGAGCAGTACTTC.

The chain recombines TRBV18 with TRBJ1-5; D perhaps matches TRBD1 (5 bases). This CDR3 is 15 amino acids long. Looked up from germline, CDR1 is KGHSH and CDR2 is LQKENI. With 2 bases removed from V and 5 bases from J, the gap between germline ends came to 13 bases. This chain's CDR3 is CASSPDSREYQPQHF. CDR3 DNA: TGTGCCAGCTCACCAGATTCCAGGGAATATCAGCCCCAGCATTTT.

This chain links TRBV4-1 with TRBJ1-2, with 8 bases matching TRBD1. Germline CDR1 MGHRA, CDR2 YSYEKL. The length of the CDR3 is 18 residues. J gave up 2 bases and V 0 bases, and 11 bases lay outside the gene matches. The CDR3 region has the DNA TGCGCCAGCAGCCAAGAATTTAAGGGGCAGGGGGCGAACTATGGCTACACCTTC. As protein: CASSQEFKGQGANYGYTF.

V gene TRBV27 combines with J gene TRBJ2-6; tentatively, D is TRBD2 (5 bases). CDR3 length: 15 amino acids. Germline V lookup: CDR1 MNHEY, CDR2 SMNVEV (reference sequence). With 4 bases removed from V and 4 bases from J, the gap between germline ends came to 11 bases. The CDR3 nucleotides are TGTGCCAGCAGTTCGTTGGGCGGGGGGGCCAACGTCCTGACTTTC. This translates into CASSSLGGGANVLTF.

This clone was detected a few times. This chain connects TRBV5-5 to TRBJ2-2; D is uncertain. In germline, CDR1 is SGHKS, CDR2 YYEKEE (reference sequence). Trimming pared 4 bases from V and 0 bases from J, leaving 13 bases between. The CDR3 runs 16 residues. This CDR3 reads CASSPRFTSNTGELFF. CDR3 nucleotide sequence: TGTGCCAGCAGCCCGAGATTCACCTCGAACACCGGGGAGCTGTTTTTT.

The chain couples TRBV14 to TRBJ1-5, with unresolved D. CDR1 and CDR2 from the germline V gene are SGHDN and FVKESK. The V end was cut by 1 base, the J end by 8 bases, with 6 bases between. The CDR3 is 12 residues long. The CDR3 nucleotides read TGTGCCAGCAGCCAAGGCTACGAGCCCCAGCATTTT. The encoded protein is CASSQGYEPQHF.

Only a few counts were recorded for this clone. V gene TRBV30 combines with J gene TRBJ2-3, with TRBD2 as a possible D gene (6 bases). The CDR3 loop spans 13 amino acids. In germline, CDR1 is GTSNPN, CDR2 SVGIG (reference sequence). V was pared by 3 bases and J by 5 bases, with 12 bases between. The CDR3 DNA reads as TGTGCCTGGAGCTGGCAGGGAGGAGATACGCAGTATTTT. This codes for CAWSWQGGDTQYF.

The chain employs TRBV7-3 and TRBJ2-5, with 14 bases aligning to TRBD2. J was trimmed by 5 bases and V by 4 bases; bases with no gene match: 6. Germline CDR1 and CDR2: SGHTA and FQGTGA. This CDR3 is built from 16 residues. CDR3 sequence: CASSWGLAGVGETQYF. In DNA form, the CDR3 reads TGTGCCAGCAGCTGGGGACTAGCGGGAGTGGGGGAGACCCAGTACTTC.

This clone has a single count. This chain joins TRBV9 and TRBJ1-1; D possibly corresponds to TRBD1 (5 bases). This CDR3 has 16 amino acids. Germline V gene sequence: CDR1 SGDLS, CDR2 YYNGEE. V shed 0 bases and J shed 6 bases, with 18 bases lying between them. The chain's CDR3 is CASSVVLFGTKPEAFF. DNA of the CDR3: TGTGCCAGCAGCGTAGTTCTTTTCGGGACTAAGCCTGAAGCTTTCTTT.

This clone was found a few times. The V call is TRBV2, the J call TRBJ1-1; a possible D gene is TRBD1 (5 bases). CDR1 is SNHLY and CDR2 is FYNNEI in the germline V gene. CDR3 length equals 13 residues. Between the trimmed V and J ends, which lost 4 bases and 0 bases, there was a span of 6 bases. CDR3 sequence (DNA): TGTGCCAGCAGTGTACAGGTGAACACTGAAGCTTTCTTT. This gives the protein CASSVQVNTEAFF. Full variable domain (outside the CDR3, taken from reference TRBV2 and TRBJ1-1): EPEVTQTPSHQVTQMGQEVILRCVPISNHLYFYWYRQILGQKVEFLVSFYNNEISEKSEIFDDQFSVERPDGSNFTLKIRSTKLEDSAMYFCASSVQVNTEAFFGQGTRLTVV.

This clone appeared a few times. This sequence joins TRBV28 and TRBJ2-5, with 12 bases lining up with TRBD1. The germline V gene has CDR1 MDHEN and CDR2 SYDVKM. This CDR3 is built from 16 residues. Losses at the gene ends were 5 bases for V and 5 bases for J; bases not matched to a gene: 9. The CDR3 region is CASSPGTGGALETQYF. The CDR3 DNA is TGTGCCAGCAGTCCAGGGACAGGGGGCGCCTTGGAGACCCAGTACTTC.

This clone was found a few times. The V gene is TRBV12-5, the J gene TRBJ2-2, with 11 bases fitting TRBD2. The CDR3 has 15 residues. From germline, CDR1 is LGHNT and CDR2 FRNRAP. V was clipped by 3 bases and J by 8 bases; unmatched bases: 5. In DNA form, the CDR3 reads TGTGCTAGTGGTTTTACGACTAGCGGGAAGGGGGAGCTGTTTTTT. Protein: CASGFTTSGKGELFF.